The 16 T cell receptor beta chains below were found in one sample sequenced in a study of CD8+ T cells in alopecia areata. Indicated treatment: oral pan-JAK inhibitor, 5-10 mg twice daily. cDNA serving as the sequencing template came from extracted, reverse transcribed RNA. The data were produced by immunoSEQ multiplex PCR, yet TCRdb's version contains in-frame clones alone and is incomplete. The data hold 100,000 or so clones, with roughly three fifths observed a single time. This specimen consisted of CD8+ T cells sorted from blood, obtained at approximately week 60, from a patient treated with tofacitinib. These receptors came from a human donor with alopecia areata.

The J gene is TRBJ2-1, the V gene TRBV27; 7 nucleotides match TRBD2. V lost 3 bases to trimming and J lost 10 bases; unmatched junction nucleotides: 9. Germline CDR1 MNHEY, CDR2 SMNVEV (reference sequence). The CDR3 spans 14 residues. The CDR3 loop is CASSLSALAVEQFF. CDR3 sequence (DNA): TGTGCCAGCAGTTTGTCGGCTCTAGCGGTCGAGCAGTTCTTC.

This clone occurred a few times. The chain is built from TRBV5-4 and TRBJ2-1; D could derive from TRBD1 or TRBD2 (5 bases each). There are 15 residues in the CDR3. Germline V CDR1 and CDR2: SGHNT, YYREEE (reference sequence). V was trimmed by 0 bases and J by 5 bases, leaving 12 bases between them. Here the CDR3 reads CASSLAWGRNNEQFF. CDR3 in DNA: TGTGCCAGCAGCTTGGCTTGGGGGAGAAACAATGAGCAGTTCTTC.

The chain employs TRBV13 and TRBJ1-5; D ambiguous. Germline values: CDR1 PRHDT, CDR2 FYEKMQ (reference sequence). CDR3 length: 16 amino acids. V shed 5 bases and J shed 0 bases, with 14 bases lying between them. The CDR3 sequence is CASSQGGQDSNQPQHF. The CDR3 nucleotides read TGTGCCAGCAGCCAAGGAGGTCAGGATAGCAATCAGCCCCAGCATTTT. The full variable domain, rest sourced from reference TRBV13 and TRBJ1-5, is AAGVIQSPRHLIKEKRETATLKCYPIPRHDTVYWYQQGPGQDPQFLISFYEKMQSDKGSIPDRFSAQQFSDYHSELNMSSLELGDSALYFCASSQGGQDSNQPQHFGDGTRLSIL.

The CDR3 protein is CACPHREGEQFF. The CDR3 DNA sequence: TGTGCCTGCCCTCACAGGGAGGGTGAGCAGTTCTTC. This chain uses TRBV30 with TRBJ2-1, with D possibly matching TRBD2 (7 bases). The V gene's germline CDR1 is GTSNPN and CDR2 SVGIG (reference sequence). V shed 6 bases and J shed 9 bases, with 15 bases lying between them. This CDR3 is built from 12 residues.

Only a few counts were recorded for this clone. V usage is TRBV6-5 and J usage is TRBJ1-5; no clear D. Germline-derived CDR1 and CDR2 are MNHEY and SVGAGI. The CDR3 is made up of 13 amino acids. V was cut by 4 bases and J by 7 bases, with 11 bases left in between. The CDR3 DNA follows: TGTGCCAGCAGTTCCAATGCGAGGCAGCCCCAGCATTTT. Protein: CASSSNARQPQHF.

The V and J genes are TRBV5-1 and TRBJ2-1; no clear D. Trimming removed 4 bases at V and 5 bases at J, with 16 bases between. This CDR3 has 15 amino acids. Germline loops: CDR1 SGHRS, CDR2 YFSETQ. The CDR3 DNA reads as TGCGCCAGCAGCCCTCTCTATGGGGTGGACAATGAGCAGTTCTTC. Amino acids: CASSPLYGVDNEQFF.

The chain recombines TRBV25-1 with TRBJ1-1; no clear D gene. V lost 3 bases and J 5 bases, leaving 22 bases between the germline ends. CDR3 length: 17 amino acids. Germline CDR1 and CDR2: MGHDK and SYGVNS. Here the CDR3 reads CASSEGGGDSAWTEAFF. CDR3 nucleotides: TGTGCCAGCAGTGAGGGCGGCGGTGACTCAGCTTGGACTGAAGCTTTCTTT.

The chain couples TRBV7-9 to TRBJ1-1; no clear D gene. Trimming left V 1 base short and J 7 bases short, with 16 bases between. This CDR3 region has 15 residues. Germline V gives CDR1 SEHNR, CDR2 FQNEAQ (reference sequence). Written as DNA, the CDR3 is TGTGCCAGCAGCTTAGTATCCATAGCCGGGAATGAAGCTTTCTTT. Translating gives CASSLVSIAGNEAFF.

The J gene is TRBJ1-2, the V gene TRBV5-1; 7 bases map to TRBD1. This CDR3 is 15 amino acids long. J was trimmed by 7 bases and V by 0 bases; bases with no gene match: 9. Germline CDR1 reads SGHRS; CDR2 reads YFSETQ. The CDR3 spells CASSLDDRDRSGYTF. The CDR3 bases are TGCGCCAGCAGCTTGGACGACAGGGATAGGTCTGGCTACACCTTC. The variable domain in full, with the rest retrieved from reference TRBV5-1 and TRBJ1-2, is KAGVTQTPRYLIKTRGQQVTLSCSPISGHRSVSWYQQTPGQGLQFLFEYFSETQRNKGNFPGRFSGRQFSNSRSEMNVSTLELGDSALYLCASSLDDRDRSGYTFGSGTRLTVV.

This clone was observed a single time. This chain uses TRBV5-6 with TRBJ2-7; D gene ambiguous. The germline V and J ends were trimmed by 0 bases and 7 bases, with 8 bases remaining between them. The CDR3 runs to 12 residues. Germline CDR1 is SGHDT and CDR2 is YYEEEE. CDR3 sequence reads: CASSLADGEQYF. The CDR3 DNA sequence: TGTGCCAGCAGCTTGGCCGACGGAGAGCAGTACTTC.

With regard to this clone: This specimen includes other DNA sequences encoding the same CDR3. The chain carries TRBV27 and TRBJ1-1; no clear D. Per the germline V gene, CDR1 is MNHEY and CDR2 is SMNVEV (reference sequence). This CDR3 is 13 amino acids long. Trimming left V 3 bases short and J 1 base short, with 6 bases between. CDR3 nucleotide sequence: TGTGCCAGCAGTTTGGCAGCGAACACTGAAGCTTTCTTT. Translated, it gives CASSLAANTEAFF.

The chain carries TRBV13 and TRBJ2-7; the D gene is possibly TRBD1 (7 bases). Looked up from germline, CDR1 is PRHDT and CDR2 is FYEKMQ (reference sequence). There are 15 residues in the CDR3. Trimming removed 5 bases from V and 3 bases from J, with 17 bases in between. CDR3 bases: TGTGCCAGCAGCCTCACGGACAGGAGGGTCTACGAGCAGTACTTC. It is translated as CASSLTDRRVYEQYF.

The gene calls are TRBV5-1 and TRBJ2-1; D not certain. From germline, CDR1 is SGHRS and CDR2 YFSETQ. Trimming stripped 0 bases from V and 2 bases from J, with 3 bases between. The CDR3 covers 13 residues. The CDR3 here is CASSLGPYNEQFF. The CDR3 nucleotides are TGCGCCAGCAGCTTGGGTCCCTACAATGAGCAGTTCTTC.

This clone was picked up one time. The chain combines TRBV2 with TRBJ2-7, with D tentatively TRBD2 (7 bases). Trimming pared 10 bases from V and 0 bases from J, leaving 13 bases between. The CDR3 is made up of 13 amino acids. CDR1 and CDR2 (germline): SNHLY, FYNNEI. This CDR3 is CANGAGASYEQYF. As DNA, the CDR3 is TGTGCCAACGGGGCGGGGGCCTCCTACGAGCAGTACTTC.

V usage is TRBV29-1 and J usage is TRBJ2-3, with 12 bases identical to TRBD1. Unmatched junction bases numbered 8, after V lost 1 base and J lost 3 bases. CDR3 size: 17 residues. Germline V CDR1 and CDR2: SQVTM, ANQGSEA. CDR3 DNA: TGCAGCGTTGAAGGGGGGACAGGGGGCTTCTATACAGATACGCAGTATTTT. Amino acids: CSVEGGTGGFYTDTQYF.

This rearrangement joins TRBV6-1 to TRBJ2-4; TRBD1 matches 9 bases. The germline CDR1 and CDR2 sequences are MNHNS and SASEGT. J lost 7 bases, V lost 4 bases, and 14 bases had no gene match. This CDR3 contains 17 residues. CDR3 protein: CASSAWDPDRGMNIQYF. DNA for the CDR3: TGTGCCAGCAGTGCGTGGGACCCCGACAGGGGGATGAACATTCAGTACTTC.